The rows below give T cell receptor beta chains drawn from one sample of a study of blood T cell repertoires in COVID-19. Produced via immunoSEQ multiplex PCR; TCRdb's table is partial and in-frame only. This repertoire shows about 50,000 clones, 81% found once; its top ten account for over 20%. Sequencing was performed on peripheral blood. These TCRs come from a woman aged 80 or over with COVID-19, enrolled during active disease. The CDR3 runs from the conserved cysteine through the conserved F or W. D genes are given only for firm matches. Clone size appears in some rows only: once, few, many, or a class for an expanded clone.

v_gene: TRBV19
d_gene: -
abundance: -
j_gene: TRBJ2-2
CDR3aa: CASMSGTGELFF
CDR3nt: TGTGCCAGTATGTCCGGTACCGGGGAGCTGTTTTTT

v_gene: TRBV30
d_gene: -
abundance: -
j_gene: TRBJ2-7
CDR3aa: CAWSYSNYEQYF
CDR3nt: TGTGCCTGGAGTTACAGTAACTACGAGCAGTACTTC

v_gene: TRBV4-2
d_gene: TRBD2
abundance: -
j_gene: TRBJ2-3
CDR3aa: CASRLAGGADTQYF
CDR3nt: TGTGCCAGCAGACTAGCGGGAGGGGCAGATACGCAGTATTTT

v_gene: TRBV19
d_gene: -
abundance: -
j_gene: TRBJ2-2
CDR3aa: CASSIGQTNTGELFF
CDR3nt: TGTGCCAGTAGTATTGGGCAAACGAACACCGGGGAGCTGTTTTTT

v_gene: TRBV25-1
d_gene: -
abundance: -
j_gene: TRBJ2-7
CDR3aa: CASSGLTGFPSF
CDR3nt: TGTGCCAGCAGTGGCCTAACAGGGTTTCCTTCCTTC

v_gene: TRBV10-1
d_gene: TRBD2
abundance: once
j_gene: TRBJ2-3
CDR3aa: CASTLVCSGRAKVSTDTQYF
CDR3nt: TGCGCCAGCACCCTGGTCTGCTCCGGGAGGGCCAAGGTAAGCACAGATACGCAGTATTTT

v_gene: TRBV27
d_gene: TRBD2
abundance: -
j_gene: TRBJ2-1
CDR3aa: CASSYQRERKQFF
CDR3nt: TGTGCCAGCAGTTACCAGCGGGAGAGGAAGCAGTTCTTC

v_gene: TRBV10-3
d_gene: TRBD2
abundance: few
j_gene: TRBJ2-3
CDR3aa: CAISGNGGDTQYF
CDR3nt: TGTGCCATCAGTGGTAACGGGGGGGATACGCAGTATTTT

v_gene: TRBV11-2
d_gene: TRBD1
abundance: -
j_gene: TRBJ1-1
CDR3aa: CASSSLDRGSNTEAFF
CDR3nt: TGTGCCAGCAGCTCTCTGGACAGGGGGTCGAACACTGAAGCTTTCTTT

v_gene: TRBV11-2
d_gene: -
abundance: few
j_gene: TRBJ1-6
CDR3aa: CASSLFEGEYNSPLHF
CDR3nt: TGTGCCAGCAGCTTATTTGAGGGGGAATATAATTCACCCCTCCACTTT

v_gene: TRBV18
d_gene: -
abundance: -
j_gene: TRBJ2-1
CDR3aa: CASSRLGGSDEQFF
CDR3nt: TGTGCCAGCTCCCGATTGGGAGGATCGGATGAGCAGTTCTTC

v_gene: TRBV7-9
d_gene: -
abundance: -
j_gene: TRBJ2-7
CDR3aa: CASSSRDINYEQYF
CDR3nt: TGTGCCAGCAGCTCTAGGGACATTAACTACGAGCAGTACTTC

v_gene: TRBV9
d_gene: -
abundance: -
j_gene: TRBJ1-2
CDR3aa: CASSEQGGSYGYTF
CDR3nt: TGTGCCAGCAGCGAACAGGGAGGGAGCTATGGCTACACCTTC

v_gene: TRBV3-1/TRBV3-2
d_gene: TRBD2
abundance: -
j_gene: TRBJ2-1
CDR3aa: CASSPRLAGGLSSYNEQFF
CDR3nt: TGTGCCAGCAGCCCTCGACTAGCGGGAGGACTGAGCTCCTACAATGAGCAGTTCTTC

v_gene: TRBV2
d_gene: -
abundance: once
j_gene: TRBJ2-3
CDR3aa: CASSEALVITDTQYF
CDR3nt: TGTGCCAGCAGTGAGGCTCTAGTAATCACAGATACGCAGTATTTT

v_gene: TRBV6-5
d_gene: -
abundance: -
j_gene: TRBJ1-4
CDR3aa: CASSYGPRHNEKLFF
CDR3nt: TGTGCCAGCAGTTACGGGCCAAGACACAATGAAAAACTGTTTTTT

v_gene: TRBV10-3
d_gene: TRBD1
abundance: -
j_gene: TRBJ1-5
CDR3aa: CAISGQATNQPQHF
CDR3nt: TGTGCCATCTCGGGACAGGCGACCAATCAGCCCCAGCATTTT

v_gene: TRBV10-3
d_gene: -
abundance: -
j_gene: TRBJ2-7
CDR3aa: CAISDMEGSYEQYF
CDR3nt: TGTGCCATCAGTGATATGGAGGGGAGCTACGAGCAGTACTTC

v_gene: TRBV7-2
d_gene: TRBD2
abundance: -
j_gene: TRBJ2-5
CDR3aa: CASSSTSGTQETQYF
CDR3nt: TGTGCCAGCAGCTCGACTAGCGGAACCCAAGAGACCCAGTACTTC

v_gene: TRBV3-1/TRBV3-2
d_gene: TRBD1
abundance: -
j_gene: TRBJ1-6
CDR3aa: CASSRTGNNSPLHF
CDR3nt: TGTGCCAGCAGCCGGACAGGAAATAATTCACCCCTCCACTTT

v_gene: TRBV5-5
d_gene: -
abundance: -
j_gene: TRBJ2-7
CDR3aa: CASSLANQRGYEQYF
CDR3nt: TGTGCCAGCAGCTTGGCCAATCAGCGTGGGTACGAGCAGTACTTC

v_gene: TRBV3-1/TRBV3-2
d_gene: -
abundance: medium-sized
j_gene: TRBJ1-3
CDR3aa: CASSQGTVISGNTIYF
CDR3nt: TGTGCCAGCAGCCAGGGTACAGTAATCAGTGGAAACACCATATATTTT

v_gene: TRBV5-6
d_gene: TRBD2
abundance: -
j_gene: TRBJ2-2
CDR3aa: CASSLRAGASTGELFF
CDR3nt: TGTGCCAGCAGCTTACGAGCGGGAGCTAGCACCGGGGAGCTGTTTTTT

v_gene: TRBV10-3
d_gene: -
abundance: -
j_gene: TRBJ1-1
CDR3aa: CAISESTVAEAFF
CDR3nt: TGTGCCATCAGTGAGTCGACAGTCGCCGAAGCTTTCTTT

v_gene: TRBV6-5
d_gene: TRBD1
abundance: few
j_gene: TRBJ1-1
CDR3aa: CASSHRGPDTEAFF
CDR3nt: TGTGCCAGCAGTCACAGGGGGCCGGACACTGAAGCTTTCTTT

v_gene: TRBV24-1
d_gene: TRBD1
abundance: -
j_gene: TRBJ2-7
CDR3aa: CATSDFRDRPYEQYF
CDR3nt: TGTGCCACCAGTGATTTCCGGGACAGACCCTACGAGCAGTACTTC

v_gene: TRBV4-1
d_gene: -
abundance: -
j_gene: TRBJ2-7
CDR3aa: CASSQERRQGTYEQYF
CDR3nt: TGCGCCAGCAGCCAAGAACGACGCCAGGGAACCTACGAGCAGTACTTC

v_gene: TRBV11-2
d_gene: TRBD2
abundance: -
j_gene: TRBJ2-7
CDR3aa: CASSSLGGYYEQYF
CDR3nt: TGTGCCAGCAGCTCCCTGGGGGGGTACTACGAGCAGTACTTC

v_gene: TRBV12-3/TRBV12-4
d_gene: -
abundance: -
j_gene: TRBJ2-3
CDR3aa: CASSLAPDTQYF
CDR3nt: TGTGCCAGCAGTTTGGCCCCAGATACGCAGTATTTT

v_gene: TRBV3-1/TRBV3-2
d_gene: -
abundance: -
j_gene: TRBJ1-6
CDR3aa: CASSSSVSSYNSPLHF
CDR3nt: TGTGCCAGCAGCTCCAGCGTGAGCTCCTATAATTCACCCCTCCACTTT

v_gene: TRBV19
d_gene: -
abundance: -
j_gene: TRBJ1-2
CDR3aa: CASSIVGRVGYGYTF
CDR3nt: TGTGCCAGTAGTATAGTAGGCAGGGTTGGCTATGGCTACACCTTC

v_gene: TRBV4-1
d_gene: TRBD2
abundance: once
j_gene: TRBJ2-1
CDR3aa: CASSQESLAGGFYEQFF
CDR3nt: TGCGCCAGCAGCCAAGAGAGCCTAGCGGGAGGGTTCTATGAGCAGTTCTTC

v_gene: TRBV11-1
d_gene: -
abundance: -
j_gene: TRBJ1-6
CDR3aa: CASSLNRGSSPLHF
CDR3nt: TGTGCCAGCAGCTTAAACCGGGGAAGCTCACCCCTCCACTTT

v_gene: TRBV29-1
d_gene: TRBD1
abundance: -
j_gene: TRBJ1-4
CDR3aa: CSVDQGASNEKLFF
CDR3nt: TGCAGCGTGGACCAGGGGGCAAGTAATGAAAAACTGTTTTTT

v_gene: TRBV2
d_gene: -
abundance: -
j_gene: TRBJ1-6
CDR3aa: CASSDSGRGMNSPLHF
CDR3nt: TGTGCCAGCAGTGATTCGGGGAGGGGGATGAATTCACCCCTCCACTTT

v_gene: TRBV7-8
d_gene: TRBD1
abundance: -
j_gene: TRBJ2-2
CDR3aa: CASSRHGTGGMGELFF
CDR3nt: TGTGCCAGCAGCCGTCACGGGACAGGGGGGATGGGGGAGCTGTTTTTT

v_gene: TRBV29-1
d_gene: TRBD1
abundance: -
j_gene: TRBJ2-5
CDR3aa: CSVRDRGLETQYF
CDR3nt: TGCAGCGTTAGGGACAGGGGTTTAGAGACCCAGTACTTC

v_gene: TRBV6-5
d_gene: TRBD2
abundance: once
j_gene: TRBJ2-2
CDR3aa: CASRRGLPNTGELFF
CDR3nt: TGTGCCAGCAGGAGGGGACTACCTAACACCGGGGAGCTGTTTTTT

v_gene: TRBV6-5
d_gene: -
abundance: -
j_gene: TRBJ1-2
CDR3aa: CASSYQGYGYTF
CDR3nt: TGTGCCAGCAGTTACCAGGGATATGGCTACACCTTC

v_gene: TRBV24-1
d_gene: -
abundance: -
j_gene: TRBJ2-2
CDR3aa: CATSDLTSTGELFF
CDR3nt: TGTGCCACCAGTGATTTGACAAGCACCGGGGAGCTGTTTTTT

v_gene: TRBV6-4
d_gene: -
abundance: -
j_gene: TRBJ2-2
CDR3aa: CASSASPTSGVTGELFF
CDR3nt: TGTGCCAGCAGTGCCTCCCCTACGAGCGGAGTAACCGGGGAGCTGTTTTTT

v_gene: TRBV6-5
d_gene: -
abundance: -
j_gene: TRBJ1-5
CDR3aa: CASKSQPGSNQPQHF
CDR3nt: TGTGCCAGCAAGAGCCAACCGGGGAGCAATCAGCCCCAGCATTTT

v_gene: TRBV24-1
d_gene: TRBD1
abundance: -
j_gene: TRBJ2-6
CDR3aa: CATSDRGLGANVLTF
CDR3nt: TGTGCCACCAGTGACAGGGGGCTTGGGGCCAACGTCCTGACTTTC

v_gene: TRBV2
d_gene: TRBD1
abundance: few
j_gene: TRBJ2-1
CDR3aa: CASWFSGQGTNEQFF
CDR3nt: TGTGCCAGCTGGTTTTCAGGACAGGGAACCAATGAGCAGTTCTTC

v_gene: TRBV20-1
d_gene: -
abundance: -
j_gene: TRBJ1-1
CDR3aa: CSAAGNTEAFF
CDR3nt: TGCAGTGCCGCAGGGAACACTGAAGCTTTCTTT